Described below is a single T cell receptor beta chain sequence and its context. The antigen is undetermined. The sample belongs to a study of shared clonotypes between healthy human individuals. The study, taken as a whole, reports: How much donors shared clonotypes was expected to be affected by sequencing depth. Shared clonotypes across all four donors exceeded non-shared ones in generation probability. In general, naive subsets displayed greater estimated richness than memory subsets did.

Only in-frame clones appear in the TCRdb table, and some are missing; sequencing was by immunoSEQ multiplex PCR. The sample records about 380,000 clones, roughly 96% being singletons. CDR3 length equals 15 residues. Germline CDR1 reads MDHEN; CDR2 reads SYDVKM. Trimming took off 6 bases at V and 1 base at J, with 16 bases between the two ends. CD8 memory merged CD45RO+ cells and CCR7-negative CD45RA+ TemRA cells into one population. Sequencing used memory CD8+ T cells sorted from blood. Subset of the sample: CD45RO+ cells pooled with CCR7-negative TemRA cells. This chain joins TRBV28 and TRBJ2-7; D remains unclear. This TCR was sampled from a man aged 30 to 39 in good health. DNA of the CDR3: TGTGCCAGCAGGCGAACGGATCCTGGGTCCTACGAGCAGTACTTC. Translated: CASRRTDPGSYEQYF.